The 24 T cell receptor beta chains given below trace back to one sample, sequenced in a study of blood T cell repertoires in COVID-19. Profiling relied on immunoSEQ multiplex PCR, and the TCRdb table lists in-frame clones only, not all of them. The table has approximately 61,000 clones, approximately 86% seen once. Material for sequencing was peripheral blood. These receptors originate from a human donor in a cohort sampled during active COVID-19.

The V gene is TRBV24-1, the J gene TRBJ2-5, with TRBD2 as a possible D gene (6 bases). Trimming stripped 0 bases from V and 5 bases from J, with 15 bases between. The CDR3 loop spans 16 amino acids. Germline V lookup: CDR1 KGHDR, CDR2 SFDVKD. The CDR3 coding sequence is TGTGCCACCAGTGATTTGCAGCAGGTGGGGAGGGAGACCCAGTACTTC. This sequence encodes CATSDLQQVGRETQYF.

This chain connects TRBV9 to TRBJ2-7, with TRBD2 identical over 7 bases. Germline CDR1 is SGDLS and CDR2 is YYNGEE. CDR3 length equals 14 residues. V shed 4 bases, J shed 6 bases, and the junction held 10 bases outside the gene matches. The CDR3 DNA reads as TGTGCCAGCAGCCCGGGGGGAGGGGTTGGCGAGCAGTACTTC. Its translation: CASSPGGGVGEQYF.

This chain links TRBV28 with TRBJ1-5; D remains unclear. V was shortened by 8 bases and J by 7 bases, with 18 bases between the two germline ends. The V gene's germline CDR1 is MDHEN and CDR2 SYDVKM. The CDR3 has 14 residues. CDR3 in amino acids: CASLGRPRSQPQHF. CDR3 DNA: TGTGCCAGCCTCGGCAGGCCACGATCCCAGCCCCAGCATTTT.

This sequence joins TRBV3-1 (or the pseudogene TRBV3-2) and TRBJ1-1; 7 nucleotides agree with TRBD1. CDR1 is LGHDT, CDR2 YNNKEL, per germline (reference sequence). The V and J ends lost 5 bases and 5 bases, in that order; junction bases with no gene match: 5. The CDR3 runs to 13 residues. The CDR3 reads CASSVQGWTEAFF. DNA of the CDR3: TGTGCCAGCAGCGTACAGGGGTGGACTGAAGCTTTCTTT.

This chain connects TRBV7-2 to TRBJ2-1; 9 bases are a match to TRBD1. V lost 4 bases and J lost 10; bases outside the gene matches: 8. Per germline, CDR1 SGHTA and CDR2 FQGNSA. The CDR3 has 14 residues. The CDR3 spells CASSYNRGQGEQFF. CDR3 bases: TGTGCCAGCAGCTACAACAGGGGGCAGGGAGAGCAGTTCTTC.

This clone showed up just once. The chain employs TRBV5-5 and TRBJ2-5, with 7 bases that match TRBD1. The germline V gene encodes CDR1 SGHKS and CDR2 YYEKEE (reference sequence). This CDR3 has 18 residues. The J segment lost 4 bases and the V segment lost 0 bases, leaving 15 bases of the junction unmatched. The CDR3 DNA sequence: TGTGCCAGCAGCTTGGGACCCCACCTCGACAGGGTACGAGAGACCCAGTACTTC. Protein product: CASSLGPHLDRVRETQYF.

CDR3 sequence (DNA): TGTGCCAGCAACCTCGGGGGGGACTACGAGCAGTACTTC. Protein: CASNLGGDYEQYF. The chain uses TRBV7-2 and TRBJ2-7, with 8 bases fitting TRBD2. Germline V CDR1 and CDR2: SGHTA, FQGNSA. CDR3 length equals 13 residues. Trimming removed 7 bases from V and 3 bases from J; junction bases left unmatched: 5.

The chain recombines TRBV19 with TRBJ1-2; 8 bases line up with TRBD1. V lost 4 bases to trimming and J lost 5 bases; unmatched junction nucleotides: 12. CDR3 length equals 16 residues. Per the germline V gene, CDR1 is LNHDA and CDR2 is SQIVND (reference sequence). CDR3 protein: CASSTRRTGPFYGYTF. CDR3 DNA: TGTGCCAGTAGTACCCGACGGACAGGGCCCTTTTATGGCTACACCTTC.

CDR3 in amino acids: CASSYIAGGPINEQFF. The CDR3 bases are TGTGCCAGCAGCTATATAGCGGGAGGGCCGATAAATGAGCAGTTCTTC. The J gene is TRBJ2-1, the V gene TRBV7-9; 11 nucleotides match TRBD2. The CDR3 length is 16 residues. The V gene's germline CDR1 is SEHNR and CDR2 FQNEAQ (reference sequence). V shed 4 bases, J shed 7 bases, and the junction held 9 bases outside the gene matches.

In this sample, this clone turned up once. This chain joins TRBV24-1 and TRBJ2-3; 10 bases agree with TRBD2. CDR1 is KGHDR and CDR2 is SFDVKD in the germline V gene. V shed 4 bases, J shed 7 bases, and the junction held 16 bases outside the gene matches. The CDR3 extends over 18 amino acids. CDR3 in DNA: TGTGCCACCAGTGACCCCTCGCCCACTAGCGGGACGATCAATACGCAGTATTTT. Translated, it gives CATSDPSPTSGTINTQYF.

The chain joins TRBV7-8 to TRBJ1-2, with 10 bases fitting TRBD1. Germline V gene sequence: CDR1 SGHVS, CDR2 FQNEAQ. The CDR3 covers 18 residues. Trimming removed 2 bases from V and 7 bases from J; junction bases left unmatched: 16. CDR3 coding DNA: TGTGCCAGCAGCTTAAGGGACAGGGGAAGTCTAGGGAAAGGTGGCTACACCTTC. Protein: CASSLRDRGSLGKGGYTF. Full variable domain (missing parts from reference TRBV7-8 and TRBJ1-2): GAGVSQSPRYKVAKRGQDVALRCDPISGHVSLFWYQQALGQGPEFLTYFQNEAQLDKSGLPSDRFFAERPEGSVSTLKIQRTQQEDSAVYLCASSLRDRGSLGKGGYTFGSGTRLTVV.

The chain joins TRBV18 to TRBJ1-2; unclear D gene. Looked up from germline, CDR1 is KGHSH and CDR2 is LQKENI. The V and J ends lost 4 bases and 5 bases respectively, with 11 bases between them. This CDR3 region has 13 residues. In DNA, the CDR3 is TGTGCCAGCTCACGGGTCAGCGAGTATGGCTACACCTTC. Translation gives CASSRVSEYGYTF.

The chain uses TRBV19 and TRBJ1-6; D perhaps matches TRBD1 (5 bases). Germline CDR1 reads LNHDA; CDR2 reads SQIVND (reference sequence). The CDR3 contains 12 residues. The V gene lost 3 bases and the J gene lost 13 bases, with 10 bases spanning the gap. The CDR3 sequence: CASSIGGSPLHF. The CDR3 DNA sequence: TGTGCCAGTAGTATTGGGGGGTCGCCCCTCCACTTT.

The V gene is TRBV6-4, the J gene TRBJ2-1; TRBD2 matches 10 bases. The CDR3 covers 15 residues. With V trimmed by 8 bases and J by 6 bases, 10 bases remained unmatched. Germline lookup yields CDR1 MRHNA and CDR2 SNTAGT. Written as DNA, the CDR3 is TGTGCCAGCGGTCCCGGGACTAGCGATTCCAATGAGCAGTTCTTC. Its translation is CASGPGTSDSNEQFF.

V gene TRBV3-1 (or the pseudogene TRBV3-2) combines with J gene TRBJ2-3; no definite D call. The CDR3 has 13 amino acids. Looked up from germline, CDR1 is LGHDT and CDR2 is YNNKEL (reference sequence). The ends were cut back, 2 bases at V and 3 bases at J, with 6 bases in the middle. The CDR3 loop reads CASSQSGTDTQYF. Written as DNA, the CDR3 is TGTGCCAGCAGCCAATCGGGTACAGATACGCAGTATTTT.

DNA of the CDR3: TGTGCCATAAAGCCGGGACAGACGAACACCGGGGAGCTGTTTTTT. As protein: CAIKPGQTNTGELFF. The rearrangement links TRBV10-3 to TRBJ2-2, with TRBD1 identical over 7 bases. The V segment lost 9 bases and the J segment 0 bases; nucleotides outside the gene matches: 7. CDR1 ENHRY and CDR2 SYGVKD come from the germline V gene. The CDR3 runs to 15 residues.

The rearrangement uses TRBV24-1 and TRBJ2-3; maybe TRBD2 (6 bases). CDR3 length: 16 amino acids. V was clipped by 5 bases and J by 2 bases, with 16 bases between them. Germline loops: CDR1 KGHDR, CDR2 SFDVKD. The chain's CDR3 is CATSGPFGGVTDTQYF. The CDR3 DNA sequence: TGTGCCACCAGTGGCCCCTTCGGGGGAGTCACAGATACGCAGTATTTT.

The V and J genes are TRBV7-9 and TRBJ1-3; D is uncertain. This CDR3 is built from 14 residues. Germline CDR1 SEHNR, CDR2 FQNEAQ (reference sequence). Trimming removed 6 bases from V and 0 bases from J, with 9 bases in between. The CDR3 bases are TGTGCCAGCAGACCCGGGAGCTCTGGAAACACCATATATTTT. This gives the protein CASRPGSSGNTIYF.

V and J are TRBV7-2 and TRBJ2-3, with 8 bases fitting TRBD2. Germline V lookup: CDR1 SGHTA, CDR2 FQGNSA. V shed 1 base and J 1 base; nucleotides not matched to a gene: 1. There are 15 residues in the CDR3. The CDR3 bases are TGTGCCAGCAGCTTAGGACTAGCGCGCACAGATACGCAGTATTTT. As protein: CASSLGLARTDTQYF.

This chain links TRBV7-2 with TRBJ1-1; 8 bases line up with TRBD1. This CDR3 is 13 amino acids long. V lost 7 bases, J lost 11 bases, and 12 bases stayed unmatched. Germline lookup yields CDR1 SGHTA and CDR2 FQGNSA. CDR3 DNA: TGTGCCAGCACCCCGCTTCAGGGGGCTGGGGCTTTCTTT. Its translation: CASTPLQGAGAFF.

CDR3 DNA: TGCGCCACTTCACGCCTGGGAGCAGAATACGAGCAGTACTTC. Translated, it gives CATSRLGAEYEQYF. The chain has TRBV5-1 and TRBJ2-7, with a weak D call TRBD2 (5 bases). With 9 bases removed from V and 4 bases from J, the gap between germline ends came to 20 bases. This CDR3 has 14 residues. The germline V gene has CDR1 SGHRS and CDR2 YFSETQ.

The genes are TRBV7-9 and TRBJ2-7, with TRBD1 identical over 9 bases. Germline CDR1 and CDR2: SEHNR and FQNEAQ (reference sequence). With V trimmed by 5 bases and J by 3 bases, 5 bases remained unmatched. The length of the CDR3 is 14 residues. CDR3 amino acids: CASSKGQGYYEQYF. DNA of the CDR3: TGTGCCAGCAGCAAGGGACAGGGTTACTACGAGCAGTACTTC.

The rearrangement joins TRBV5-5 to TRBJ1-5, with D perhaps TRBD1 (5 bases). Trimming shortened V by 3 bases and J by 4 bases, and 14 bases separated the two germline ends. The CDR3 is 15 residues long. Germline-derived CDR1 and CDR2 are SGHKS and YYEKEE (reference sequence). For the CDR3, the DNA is TGTGCCAGCAGCTCCGACAGCTCGAGGAATCAGCCCCAGCATTTT. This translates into CASSSDSSRNQPQHF.

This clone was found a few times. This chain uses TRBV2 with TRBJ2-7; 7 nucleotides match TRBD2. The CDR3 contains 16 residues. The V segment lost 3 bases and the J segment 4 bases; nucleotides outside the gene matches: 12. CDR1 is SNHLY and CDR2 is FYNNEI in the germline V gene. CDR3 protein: CASSDPASSGDYEQYF. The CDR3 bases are TGTGCCAGCAGTGACCCGGCCTCTAGCGGAGATTACGAGCAGTACTTC.